These 15 T cell receptor beta chains share one sample of origin, sequenced in a study of T cells in Graves' hyperthyroidism and ophthalmopathy. The CDR3 regions of TCR beta were amplified from RNA transcripts. The HTBI set primed first-round TCR CDR3 RT-PCR. TCRdb re-analysed the multiplex PCR reads in MiXCR, keeping a single row per CDR3 protein. Here the sample spans under 800,000 distinct CDR3 sequences, 12% to 15% being singletons. Sequences were obtained from blood. These receptor sequences come from a woman aged 18-35 years with Graves' hyperthyroidism.

The CDR3 protein is CASSLAHRQGSSGNTIYF. The CDR3 DNA sequence: TGTGCCAGCAGCTTAGCGCATCGACAGGGAAGCTCTGGAAACACCATATATTTT. The J gene is TRBJ1-3, the V gene TRBV7-9; 7 nucleotides line up with TRBD1. The CDR3 runs 18 residues. The ends lost 0 bases at V and 0 bases at J; junction bases unmatched: 8. Germline V lookup: CDR1 SEHNR, CDR2 FQNEAQ (reference sequence).

This clonotype showed up just a few times. The chain recombines TRBV9 with TRBJ1-2, with D uncertain. The V and J ends lost 0 bases and 0 bases respectively, with 15 bases between them. CDR1 is SGDLS, CDR2 YYNGEE, per germline. The length of the CDR3 is 17 residues. The chain's CDR3 is CASSVVPGSRANYGYTF. In DNA form, the CDR3 reads TGTGCCAGCAGCGTAGTTCCCGGTAGCCGAGCTAACTATGGCTACACCTTC.

Comments on this clonotype: Its ends do not fully match the called genes, so a read error is possible. The chain couples TRBV18 to TRBJ1-1; 11 nucleotides match TRBD1. The CDR3 is 16 residues long. CDR1 and CDR2 (germline): KGHSH, LQKENI. This CDR3 reads CASSQGTGGMNIEAFF. DNA of the CDR3: TGTGCCAGCTCACAGGGGACAGGGGGAATGAACATTGAAGCTTTCTTT.

DNA of the CDR3: TGCAGTGCAAGCAGAGCGGGGGGAGGGGATCAGCCCCAGCATTTT. It specifies CSASRAGGGDQPQHF. The chain links TRBV20-1 to TRBJ1-5, with D tentatively TRBD1 (5 bases). The CDR3 is 15 amino acids. Deletions cut 6 bases from V and 5 bases from J, with 20 bases between. CDR1 DFQATT and CDR2 SNEGSKA come from the germline V gene (reference sequence).

In nucleotides, the CDR3 is TGTGCCAGCAGTTTATTGGGACCCTTCTACGAGCAGTACTTC. Amino acids: CASSLLGPFYEQYF. The V call is TRBV27, the J call TRBJ2-7, with D possibly called TRBD1 or TRBD2 (5 bases each). V gave up 1 base and J gave up 3 bases, with 10 bases separating them. The germline V gene encodes CDR1 MNHEY and CDR2 SMNVEV (reference sequence). This CDR3 region has 14 residues.

The CDR3 spells CASSQSTEGKAFF. The CDR3 DNA sequence: TGTGCCAGCAGCCAATCGACAGAGGGTAAAGCTTTCTTT. The rearrangement links TRBV7-3 to TRBJ1-1; the D gene is possibly TRBD1 (5 bases). With 5 bases removed from V and 9 bases from J, the gap between germline ends came to 16 bases. CDR1 is SGHTA and CDR2 is FQGTGA in the germline V gene. CDR3 length equals 13 residues.

The chain recombines TRBV30 with TRBJ2-5; D might be TRBD1 (6 bases). V was shortened by 0 bases and J by 1 base, with 12 bases between the two germline ends. The CDR3 has 15 amino acids. Germline CDR1 is GTSNPN and CDR2 is SVGIG (reference sequence). This chain's CDR3 is CAWSVLKGVQETQYF. The CDR3 bases are TGTGCCTGGAGTGTACTGAAGGGGGTCCAAGAGACCCAGTACTTC.

There are a few counts of this clonotype. The rearrangement uses TRBV6-6 and TRBJ2-5, with no clear D. Germline CDR1 reads MNHNY; CDR2 reads SVGAGI (reference sequence). The V end lost 1 base, the J end lost 4 bases, and 16 bases lay between the germline ends. The CDR3 runs 16 residues. DNA for the CDR3: TGTGCCAGCAGTTACTTTTCGAACAATTGGGGAGAGACCCAGTACTTC. Protein: CASSYFSNNWGETQYF.

This clonotype was detected a few times. The rearrangement uses TRBV9 and TRBJ1-5; D is ambiguous. Germline V gene sequence: CDR1 SGDLS, CDR2 YYNGEE. Trimming pared 7 bases from V and 9 bases from J, leaving 29 bases between. CDR3 length: 17 residues. In nucleotides, the CDR3 is TGTGCCAGCGCCTACCCTAAGTTTCGGCAGGCCGACGGGCCCCAGCATTTT. This gives the protein CASAYPKFRQADGPQHF.

The CDR3 region is CASSYPRLAGDMYNEQFF. The CDR3 DNA reads TGCGCCAGCAGCTACCCCAGACTAGCGGGAGATATGTACAATGAGCAGTTCTTC. The V gene is TRBV5-1, the J gene TRBJ2-1, with 12 bases matching TRBD2. Germline-derived CDR1 and CDR2 are SGHRS and YFSETQ. V shed 3 bases and J 4 bases; nucleotides not matched to a gene: 11. The CDR3 covers 18 residues.

The chain is built from TRBV9 and TRBJ2-1; weak D call: TRBD2 (5 bases). Trimming pared 7 bases from V and 6 bases from J, leaving 11 bases between. This CDR3 spans 12 amino acids. Per germline, CDR1 SGDLS and CDR2 YYNGEE. The CDR3 sequence: CASGSLRNEQFF. The CDR3 DNA sequence: TGTGCCAGCGGGAGTTTGCGCAATGAGCAGTTCTTC.

This clonotype was observed at least ten times. V is TRBV4-1 and J is TRBJ2-5, with unresolved D. The CDR3 has 14 amino acids. Looked up from germline, CDR1 is MGHRA and CDR2 is YSYEKL. The V and J ends lost 1 base and 0 bases respectively, with 6 bases between them. This CDR3 is CASSQALDQETQYF. As DNA, the CDR3 is TGCGCCAGCAGCCAAGCGCTAGACCAAGAGACCCAGTACTTC.

This clonotype was counted ten times or more. The chain employs TRBV11-2 and TRBJ2-4, with 9 positions matching TRBD2. The CDR3 sequence is 21 residues long. Trimming removed 5 bases from V and 0 bases from J; junction bases left unmatched: 20. Germline assignment: CDR1 SGHAT and CDR2 FQNNGV. CDR3 in DNA: TGTGCCAGCAGCCCTGGGTTTTCTAGCGGGATGTCTAGACTAGCCAAAAACATTCAGTACTTC. This gives the protein CASSPGFSSGMSRLAKNIQYF.

This chain uses TRBV19 with TRBJ1-2, with unresolved D. Germline V lookup: CDR1 LNHDA, CDR2 SQIVND (reference sequence). V shed 4 bases and J shed 4 bases, with 22 bases lying between them. The CDR3 runs 17 residues. CDR3 coding DNA: TGTGCCAGTAGTACCCCCCGCGGGGAGGCACCGACCTATGGCTACACCTTC. Translating gives CASSTPRGEAPTYGYTF.

This clonotype was recorded at least ten times. The rearrangement links TRBV4-1 to TRBJ2-7, with TRBD2 identical over 12 bases. The germline gives CDR1 MGHRA, CDR2 YSYEKL. There are 16 residues in the CDR3. V gave up 3 bases and J gave up 1 base; unmatched junction bases: 4. The CDR3 DNA sequence: TGCGCCAGCAGCCAGCCGACTAGCGGGGGATCCTACGAGCAGTACTTC. Its protein product is CASSQPTSGGSYEQYF.